Listed here are 27 T cell receptor beta chains from one sample, sequenced in a study of CD8 T cells in ankylosing spondylitis. TCRdb fed the 5' RACE reads into MiXCR, producing one record per CDR3 protein. The table lists fewer than 350,000 distinct CDR3 sequences, approximately 10% of them singletons. Sequencing was done on a sample of blood, either unsorted or a sorted T cell fraction (not recorded which). The source of these receptors is a female donor with ankylosing spondylitis or in good health (not recorded which).

This clonotype was seen a handful of times. This chain joins TRBV5-1 and TRBJ1-3; no definite D call. The CDR3 is made up of 13 amino acids. The ends were cut back, 6 bases at V and 1 base at J, with 8 bases in the middle. CDR1 is SGHRS, CDR2 YFSETQ, per germline. CDR3 residues: CASTRGSGNTIYF. CDR3 in DNA: TGCGCCAGCACAAGAGGGTCTGGAAACACCATATATTTT.

The table lists this clonotype with many counts. The rearrangement links TRBV12-3 or TRBV12-4 to TRBJ2-2; D unresolved. CDR3 length: 14 amino acids. The V gene lost 5 bases and the J gene lost 4 bases, with 11 bases spanning the gap. The CDR3 region is CASSLSHGTGELFF. Written as DNA, the CDR3 is TGTGCCAGCAGTCTTTCACATGGCACCGGGGAGCTGTTTTTT.

This clonotype was found many times. The chain employs TRBV28 and TRBJ2-1, with D perhaps matching TRBD2 (6 bases). Germline loops: CDR1 MDHEN, CDR2 SYDVKM. The CDR3 has 18 residues. Trimming took off 3 bases at V and 3 bases at J, with 21 bases between the two ends. CDR3 in DNA: TGTGCCAGCAGTTTTAGGACTACCACCGATCCCTACTACAATGAGCAGTTCTTC. Its translation is CASSFRTTTDPYYNEQFF. The full variable domain, its missing parts supplied by reference TRBV28 and TRBJ2-1, is DVKVTQSSRYLVKRTGEKVFLECVQDMDHENMFWYRQDPGLGLRLIYFSYDVKMKEKGDIPEGYSVSREKKERFSLILESASTNQTSMYLCASSFRTTTDPYYNEQFFGPGTRLTVL.

The CDR3 bases are TGTGCCAGCGCACACAGGGGGGTTAATGAAAAACTGTTTTTT. It codes for CASAHRGVNEKLFF. V gene TRBV27 combines with J gene TRBJ1-4; 8 bases fit TRBD1. The CDR3 is 14 residues long. Germline-derived CDR1 and CDR2 are MNHEY and SMNVEV (reference sequence). Trimming removed 8 bases from V and 4 bases from J; junction bases left unmatched: 6.

Points on this clonotype: A read error may produce the germline difference seen at one junction end. The V gene is TRBV20-1, the J gene TRBJ2-3, with D perhaps matching TRBD2 (5 bases). CDR1 and CDR2 from the germline V gene are DFQATT and SNEGSKA (reference sequence). The CDR3 length is 12 residues. CDR3 residues: CSAKEAADPQYF. CDR3 nucleotide sequence: TGCAGTGCTAAGGAAGCGGCAGATCCGCAGTATTTT.

This clonotype occurred many times. The chain carries TRBV29-1 and TRBJ2-7; D ambiguous. The CDR3 has 11 amino acids. V lost 4 bases and J lost 2, with 6 bases in between. Germline loops: CDR1 SQVTM, CDR2 ANQGSEA. CDR3 coding DNA: TGCAGCGTTGCCAGTACCTACGAGCAGTACTTC. Encoded protein: CSVASTYEQYF.

In its sample, this clonotype was seen many times. The chain recombines TRBV5-1 with TRBJ2-3; weak D call: TRBD2 (6 bases). V was cut by 4 bases and J by 6 bases, with 6 bases left in between. This CDR3 contains 11 residues. Germline CDR1 and CDR2: SGHRS and YFSETQ. CDR3 nucleotide sequence: TGCGCCAGCAGCGCGGGGGATACGCAGTATTTT. Its translation: CASSAGDTQYF.

This clonotype appeared a few times. The rearrangement joins TRBV12-3 or TRBV12-4 to TRBJ1-5; tentative D call: TRBD1 (5 bases). V was shortened by 2 bases and J by 4 bases, with 9 bases between the two germline ends. This CDR3 has 14 residues. The CDR3 reads CASSLSTANQPQHF. The CDR3 DNA reads as TGTGCCAGCAGTTTATCGACAGCAAATCAGCCCCAGCATTTT.

Comments on this clonotype: The missing conserved phenylalanine or tryptophan at the end of this CDR3 makes a read error likely. The genes are TRBV15 and TRBJ1-5, with no clear D. Per germline, CDR1 LNHNV and CDR2 YYDKDF (reference sequence). The CDR3 has 16 amino acids. V was clipped by 0 bases and J by 4 bases, with 13 bases between them. The CDR3 region is CATSRDRPARNQPQHY. The CDR3 coding sequence is TGTGCCACCAGCAGAGACCGGCCGGCGCGGAATCAGCCCCAGCATTAT.

This clonotype has a handful of counts. This rearrangement joins TRBV5-1 to TRBJ2-7; 8 bases agree with TRBD1. The junction had 5 bases not matched to a gene; V was cut back by 4 bases and J by 2 bases. This CDR3 is built from 14 residues. CDR1 SGHRS and CDR2 YFSETQ come from the germline V gene. CDR3 in DNA: TGCGCCAGCAGCCAGGGACAGGTCCCCTACGAGCAGTACTTC. Protein product: CASSQGQVPYEQYF.

The chain uses TRBV7-9 and TRBJ2-3, with a weak D call TRBD1 (5 bases). CDR1 and CDR2 from the germline V gene are SEHNR and FQNEAQ (reference sequence). The CDR3 sequence is 14 residues long. With 3 bases removed from V and 5 bases from J, the gap between germline ends came to 12 bases. For the CDR3, the DNA is TGTGCCAGCAGCTTCCGACAGCCGGGAGATACGCAGTATTTT. This translates into CASSFRQPGDTQYF.

The chain joins TRBV7-8 to TRBJ2-7; possibly TRBD2 for D (5 bases). From germline, CDR1 is SGHVS and CDR2 FQNEAQ. Trimming stripped 5 bases from V and 0 bases from J, with 17 bases between. This CDR3 contains 16 residues. CDR3 residues: CASSPRSSVSSYEQYF. CDR3 nucleotide sequence: TGTGCCAGCAGCCCCCGCAGTAGCGTAAGCTCCTACGAGCAGTACTTC.

This clonotype was detected many times. V is TRBV29-1 and J is TRBJ1-5; the D gene is possibly TRBD1 (6 bases). Germline CDR1 reads SQVTM; CDR2 reads ANQGSEA. The V end was cut by 6 bases, the J end by 9 bases, with 15 bases between. The CDR3 runs to 12 residues. The CDR3 nucleotides are TGCAGCGTGGGGGCCCCGGGCGGGCCCCAGCATTTT. This encodes CSVGAPGGPQHF.

V gene TRBV24-1 combines with J gene TRBJ1-5; tentative D call: TRBD1 (6 bases). Germline V gene data show CDR1 as KGHDR and CDR2 as SFDVKD. CDR3 size: 17 residues. V was shortened by 3 bases and J by 2 bases, with 16 bases between the two germline ends. The DNA of the CDR3 is TGTGCCACCAGTGATAGCAGGGAGGGGGATGGCAATCAGCCCCAGCATTTT. Amino acids: CATSDSREGDGNQPQHF.

This clonotype came up a few times. The chain carries TRBV6-2 or TRBV6-3 and TRBJ2-7; 7 bases line up with TRBD1. The CDR3 is 15 amino acids. The V gene end was trimmed by 7 bases and the J gene end by 0 bases; junction bases not matched to a gene: 9. The germline gives CDR1 MNHEY, CDR2 SVGEGT. The CDR3 region has the DNA TGTGCCAGCACCCAAAGGGGGCTTAGCTCCTACGAGCAGTACTTC. Encoded protein: CASTQRGLSSYEQYF.

The V and J genes are TRBV7-3 and TRBJ2-1; D may be TRBD2 (7 bases). Trimming shortened V by 1 base and J by 9 bases, and 25 bases separated the two germline ends. The CDR3 totals 18 residues. In germline, CDR1 is SGHTA, CDR2 FQGTGA. The CDR3 bases are TGTGCCAGCAGCTTAAATTCCCCCCAGGGAGGGGGGCACGGTGAGCAGTTCTTC. Translating it yields CASSLNSPQGGGHGEQFF. The complete variable domain, with remaining parts taken from reference TRBV7-3 and TRBJ2-1, reads GAGVSQTPSNKVTEKGKYVELRCDPISGHTALYWYRQSLGQGPEFLIYFQGTGAADDSGLPNDRFFAVRPEGSVSTLKIQRTERGDSAVYLCASSLNSPQGGGHGEQFFGPGTRLTVL.

This clonotype appeared many times. V usage is TRBV6-5 and J usage is TRBJ2-4, with D unclear. The CDR3 extends over 11 amino acids. From germline, CDR1 is MNHEY and CDR2 SVGAGI. Trimming shortened V by 6 bases and J by 6 bases, and 6 bases separated the two germline ends. The CDR3 DNA sequence: TGTGCCAGCAGGGATCTAAACATTCAGTACTTC. As protein: CASRDLNIQYF.

This clonotype was detected a few times. This sequence joins TRBV10-3 and TRBJ2-3; TRBD2 agrees at 11 bases. After removal of 6 bases from V and 2 bases from J, the junction contained 7 bases not matched to a gene. The CDR3 runs 16 residues. Germline loops: CDR1 ENHRY, CDR2 SYGVKD. CDR3 residues: CAISPSGRSPTDTQYF. In nucleotides, the CDR3 is TGTGCCATCAGCCCTAGCGGGAGGAGCCCCACAGATACGCAGTATTTT.

The CDR3 DNA reads TGTGCCAGCAGCCAAACAGGGGGTAGGGACAATGAGCAGTTCTTC. This codes for CASSQTGGRDNEQFF. This chain uses TRBV3-1 with TRBJ2-1; TRBD1 agrees at 8 bases. Germline lookup yields CDR1 LGHDT and CDR2 YNNKEL (reference sequence). CDR3 length equals 15 residues. After removal of 2 bases from V and 5 bases from J, the junction contained 5 bases not matched to a gene.

A few counts support this clonotype. This sequence joins TRBV12-3 or TRBV12-4 and TRBJ2-7, with 8 bases identical to TRBD1. The J segment lost 2 bases and the V segment lost 2 bases, leaving 5 bases of the junction unmatched. The CDR3 has 15 residues. The CDR3 coding sequence is TGTGCCAGCAGTTTATTACAGGGGGTGACCTACGAGCAGTACTTC. Its translation: CASSLLQGVTYEQYF.

This clonotype was observed a few times. The V and J genes are TRBV15 and TRBJ2-5; perhaps D is TRBD1 or TRBD2 (5 bases each). Trimming removed 5 bases at V and 2 bases at J, with 12 bases between. Germline V CDR1 and CDR2: LNHNV, YYDKDF (reference sequence). The CDR3 sequence is 14 residues long. CDR3 nucleotides: TGTGCCACCAGCGGGGGATACTATCAAGAGACCCAGTACTTC. This encodes CATSGGYYQETQYF.

In its sample, this clonotype was seen many times. The V call is TRBV7-9, the J call TRBJ1-6, with D tentatively TRBD1 (6 bases). From germline, CDR1 is SEHNR and CDR2 FQNEAQ (reference sequence). The CDR3 is made up of 16 amino acids. The V end was cut by 6 bases, the J end by 0 bases, with 12 bases between. The CDR3: CASRGGDSSYNSPLHF. The DNA for the CDR3 is TGTGCCAGCAGGGGGGGCGACAGCTCCTATAATTCACCCCTCCACTTT. Full variable domain (remainder filled in from reference TRBV7-9 and TRBJ1-6): DTGVSQNPRHKITKRGQNVTFRCDPISEHNRLYWYRQTLGQGPEFLTYFQNEAQLEKSRLLSDRFSAERPKGSFSTLEIQRTEQGDSAMYLCASRGGDSSYNSPLHFGNGTRLTVT.

Worth noting for this clonotype: A much larger clone differs from this one at a single base, so this may be a read error. The V call is TRBV3-1, the J call TRBJ2-7; TRBD2 is a possible D gene (6 bases). The CDR3 is made up of 14 amino acids. The germline gives CDR1 LGHDT, CDR2 YNNKEL (reference sequence). In DNA, the CDR3 is TGTGCCAGCAGTCTCGGGCTAGCGATCTACGAGCAGTCCTTC. It is translated as CASSLGLAIYEQSF.

This clonotype was recorded at least ten times. V gene TRBV5-1 combines with J gene TRBJ2-2; D is perhaps TRBD1 (5 bases). The CDR3 is made up of 14 amino acids. Trimming shortened V by 4 bases and J by 0 bases, and 7 bases separated the two germline ends. Germline loops: CDR1 SGHRS, CDR2 YFSETQ. The CDR3 coding sequence is TGCGCCAGCAGCGTAGGGGCGAACACCGGGGAGCTGTTTTTT. Amino acids: CASSVGANTGELFF.

There are many counts of this clonotype. V gene TRBV20-1 combines with J gene TRBJ1-4, with D perhaps TRBD1 (5 bases). Trimming removed 6 bases at V and 5 bases at J, with 16 bases between. CDR3 length equals 14 residues. The germline CDR1 and CDR2 sequences are DFQATT and SNEGSKA (reference sequence). This CDR3 reads CSALGGERNEKLFF. The CDR3 bases are TGCAGTGCCCTGGGAGGGGAGCGGAATGAAAAACTGTTTTTT.

This clonotype was seen more than once but under ten times. The chain links TRBV20-1 to TRBJ2-2, with 9 bases identical to TRBD1. CDR1 and CDR2 (germline): DFQATT, SNEGSKA (reference sequence). The ends lost 4 bases at V and 3 bases at J; junction bases unmatched: 3. This CDR3 comprises 14 residues. CDR3 in DNA: TGCAGTGCTAAACAGGGGGCGGACACCGGGGAGCTGTTTTTT. It yields the protein CSAKQGADTGELFF.

The rearrangement joins TRBV29-1 to TRBJ2-1, with TRBD2 matching over 9 bases. J lost 0 bases, V lost 4 bases, and 10 bases had no gene match. This CDR3 has 17 residues. Germline V gene lookup returns CDR1 SQVTM and CDR2 ANQGSEA. The CDR3 nucleotides read TGCAGCGTTGGGGGCCATAGCGGGAGTATCTCCTACAATGAGCAGTTCTTC. Protein sequence: CSVGGHSGSISYNEQFF.